This T cell receptor beta chain was found in a study of blood T cell repertoires in COVID-19. Study overall: Samples representing acute and convalescent COVID-19 were sourced from the United States, Italy and Spain. PBMCs, B-cell-depleted T cells, or T cells were the source of the cDNA or gDNA that made up the material.

The CDR3 consists of 14 residues. The V and J ends lost 2 bases and 0 bases respectively, with 8 bases between them. CDR1 is MDHEN, CDR2 SYDVKM, per germline. How the authors handled the data: Amplifying reference gene primers gave estimates of nucleated cell counts. Only in-frame clones appear in the TCRdb table, and some are missing; sequencing was by immunoSEQ multiplex PCR. V, J and clone size derive from that table, while D and trimming were established from the DNA sequence. This table has 200,000 or so clones, around 87% appearing once. Specimen: peripheral blood. This chain joins TRBV28 and TRBJ2-7; D is possibly TRBD2 (5 bases). This TCR was sampled from a man in his 60s with acute or convalescent COVID-19. The CDR3 sequence is CASSLGGSSYEQYF. The CDR3 nucleotides read TGTGCCAGCAGTTTAGGTGGGAGCTCCTACGAGCAGTACTTC.